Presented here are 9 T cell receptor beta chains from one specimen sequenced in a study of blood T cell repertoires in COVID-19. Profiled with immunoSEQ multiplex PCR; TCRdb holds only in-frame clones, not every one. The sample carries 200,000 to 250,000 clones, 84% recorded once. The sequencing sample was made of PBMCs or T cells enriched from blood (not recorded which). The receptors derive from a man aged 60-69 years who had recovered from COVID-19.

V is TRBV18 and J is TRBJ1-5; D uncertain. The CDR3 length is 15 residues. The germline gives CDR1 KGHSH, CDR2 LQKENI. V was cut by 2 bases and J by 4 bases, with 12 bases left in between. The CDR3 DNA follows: TGTGCCAGCTCACCATCAGAGGGCAGGAATCAGCCCCAGCATTTT. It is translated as CASSPSEGRNQPQHF.

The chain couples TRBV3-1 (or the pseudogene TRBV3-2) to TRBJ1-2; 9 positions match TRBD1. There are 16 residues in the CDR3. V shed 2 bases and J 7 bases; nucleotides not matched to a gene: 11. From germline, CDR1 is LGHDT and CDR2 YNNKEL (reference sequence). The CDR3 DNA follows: TGTGCCAGCAGCCAAACACCGGGACAGGGTTTTGTTGGCTACACCTTC. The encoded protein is CASSQTPGQGFVGYTF.

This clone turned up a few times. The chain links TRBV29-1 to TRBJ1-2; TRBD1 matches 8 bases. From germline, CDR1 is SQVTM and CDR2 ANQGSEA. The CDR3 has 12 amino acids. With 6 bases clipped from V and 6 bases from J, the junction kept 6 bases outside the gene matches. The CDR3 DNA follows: TGCAGCGTATCCAGGGGGCGGGATGGCTACACCTTC. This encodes CSVSRGRDGYTF.

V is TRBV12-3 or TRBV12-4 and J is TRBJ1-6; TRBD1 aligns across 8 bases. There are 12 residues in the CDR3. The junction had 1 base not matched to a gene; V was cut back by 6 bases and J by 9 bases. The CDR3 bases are TGTGCCAGCAGGGACAGGGCTTCACCCCTCCACTTT. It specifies CASRDRASPLHF.

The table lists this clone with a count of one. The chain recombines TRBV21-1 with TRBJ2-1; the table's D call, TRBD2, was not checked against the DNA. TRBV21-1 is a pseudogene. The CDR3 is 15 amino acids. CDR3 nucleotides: TGTGCCAGACTAAGCAAGCGGGAGGTCGGGAATGAGCAGTTCTTC. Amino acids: CARLSKREVGNEQFF.

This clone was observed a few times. CDR3 DNA: TGTGCCAGCAGTGAGGAGTATTATGGGGGGGACGCAACTAATGAAAAACTGTTTTTT. Translating it yields CASSEEYYGGDATNEKLFF. The genes are TRBV2 and TRBJ1-4; perhaps TRBD1 as D (5 bases). The CDR3 has 19 residues. Trimming removed 3 bases at V and 0 bases at J, with 20 bases between. Per the germline V gene, CDR1 is SNHLY and CDR2 is FYNNEI.

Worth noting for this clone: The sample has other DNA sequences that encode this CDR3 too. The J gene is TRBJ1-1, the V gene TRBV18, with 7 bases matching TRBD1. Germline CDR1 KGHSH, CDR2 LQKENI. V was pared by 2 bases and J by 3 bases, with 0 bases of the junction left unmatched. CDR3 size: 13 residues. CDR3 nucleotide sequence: TGTGCCAGCTCACCAACAGGGGACACTGAAGCTTTCTTT. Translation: CASSPTGDTEAFF.

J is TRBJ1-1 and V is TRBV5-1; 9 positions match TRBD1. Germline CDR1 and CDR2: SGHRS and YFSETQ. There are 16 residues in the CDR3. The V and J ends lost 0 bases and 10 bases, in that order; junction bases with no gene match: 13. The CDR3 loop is CASSLVEQGAALRAFF. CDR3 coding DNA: TGCGCCAGCAGCTTGGTGGAACAGGGGGCAGCCTTACGAGCTTTCTTT.

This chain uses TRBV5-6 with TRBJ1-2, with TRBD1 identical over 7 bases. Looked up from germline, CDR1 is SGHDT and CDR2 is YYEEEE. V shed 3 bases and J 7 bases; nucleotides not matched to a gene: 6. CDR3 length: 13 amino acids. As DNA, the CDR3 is TGTGCCAGCAGCTCACAGGGGTTTCGTGGCTACACCTTC. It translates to CASSSQGFRGYTF.